These T cell receptor beta chains were read from a single sample in a study of blood T cell repertoires in COVID-19. Some clones are missing from TCRdb's copy, which holds only in-frame ones; the method was immunoSEQ multiplex PCR. The sample records about 430,000 clones, around 91% being singletons. The sequenced material came from PBMCs or T cells enriched from blood (not recorded which). All receptors come from a man aged 25-45 years who had recovered from COVID-19. Both conserved end residues are part of each CDR3. D genes are given only for firm matches. Clone size is given for some rows only: seen once, a few or many times, or a class if the clone is expanded.

cdr3_aa: CASWEGRSSVTGELFF
cdr3_nt: TGTGCCAGCTGGGAGGGGCGTTCATCGGTCACCGGGGAGCTGTTTTTT
clone_size: .
j_call: TRBJ2-2
d_call: TRBD2
v_call: TRBV5-8

cdr3_aa: CASSALGQGGYGYTF
cdr3_nt: TGCGCCAGCAGCGCCCTCGGACAGGGGGGATATGGCTACACCTTC
clone_size: .
j_call: TRBJ1-2
d_call: TRBD1
v_call: TRBV5-1

cdr3_aa: CASSPQGAGTEAFF
cdr3_nt: TGTGCCAGCTCACCCCAGGGGGCCGGCACTGAAGCTTTCTTT
clone_size: .
j_call: TRBJ1-1
d_call: TRBD1
v_call: TRBV18

cdr3_aa: CASSLADNEQFF
cdr3_nt: TGTGCCAGCAGTTTGGCTGACAATGAGCAGTTCTTC
clone_size: .
j_call: TRBJ2-1
d_call: .
v_call: TRBV28

cdr3_aa: CASSLAGGFEQFF
cdr3_nt: TGTGCCAGCAGTTTAGCAGGAGGGTTTGAGCAGTTCTTC
clone_size: .
j_call: TRBJ2-1
d_call: .
v_call: TRBV12-3/TRBV12-4

cdr3_aa: CASSWGQGSSYEQYF
cdr3_nt: TGCGCCAGCAGCTGGGGACAGGGGAGCTCCTACGAGCAGTACTTC
clone_size: .
j_call: TRBJ2-7
d_call: TRBD1
v_call: TRBV5-1

cdr3_aa: CASSLFSGTTDTQYF
cdr3_nt: TGTGCCAGCAGTCTCTTTAGCGGGACCACAGATACGCAGTATTTT
clone_size: once
j_call: TRBJ2-3
d_call: TRBD2
v_call: TRBV6-5

cdr3_aa: CASSAKAGPSNTEAFF
cdr3_nt: TGCGCCAGCAGCGCCAAAGCGGGCCCCTCGAACACTGAAGCTTTCTTT
clone_size: .
j_call: TRBJ1-1
d_call: .
v_call: TRBV5-1

cdr3_aa: CASSQAIGEQFF
cdr3_nt: TGCGCCAGCAGCCAAGCCATTGGCGAGCAGTTCTTC
clone_size: .
j_call: TRBJ2-1
d_call: .
v_call: TRBV4-1

cdr3_aa: CASSPPSDYNEQFF
cdr3_nt: TGTGCCAGCTCACCGCCTAGCGATTACAATGAGCAGTTCTTC
clone_size: .
j_call: TRBJ2-1
d_call: .
v_call: TRBV18